These T cell receptor beta chains were read from a single sample in a study. Assay: immunoSEQ multiplex PCR; the TCRdb copy retains only in-frame clones and omits some. The sample lists about 68,000 clones; 80% to 95% were seen once. Sequenced material: PBMCs. The receptor source for this set is a man aged 35 to 55 with rheumatoid arthritis. Both conserved end residues are trimmed from each CDR3. Fields, in order: J gene, D gene, V gene, clone size, CDR3 protein. D genes are given only for firm matches. Not every row has a clone size; where given, it reads once, few, many or a size class.

>TRBJ1-1|NA|TRBV9|NA
ASSLVIGGGIEAF
>TRBJ2-2|NA|TRBV4-1|NA
ASSSVLGKMDTGELF
>TRBJ1-1|TRBD1|TRBV16|NA
ASSRQGTNTEAF
>TRBJ1-6|NA|TRBV18|NA
ASSPEDSPLH
>TRBJ2-7|TRBD1|TRBV30|NA
AWTGTGWYEQY
>TRBJ2-7|NA|TRBV19|NA
ASSRAGGHYEQY
>TRBJ2-1|TRBD1|TRBV30|once
AWSRDRDDEQF
>TRBJ1-1|NA|TRBV27|NA
ASSPRLERRMNTEAF
>TRBJ1-5|TRBD1|TRBV18|once
ASSRQGLYSNQPQH
>TRBJ1-2|NA|TRBV6-5|NA
ASSYSGGSYGYT
>TRBJ2-4|NA|TRBV15|NA
ATSSPSGQIINIQY
>TRBJ1-1|NA|TRBV5-1|NA
ASSQQRGGTEAF
>TRBJ2-2|TRBD1|TRBV7-6|NA
ASSWGQGRTGELF
>TRBJ2-2|NA|TRBV25-1|NA
ASSVGGTGELF
>TRBJ1-1|NA|TRBV19|NA
ASSSRNTEAF
>TRBJ1-2|NA|TRBV4-2|once
ASSQDSSGRYGYT
>TRBJ2-1|NA|TRBV28|NA
ASNPLPDGNYNEQF
>TRBJ1-2|NA|TRBV9|NA
ASSVATERYGYT
>TRBJ1-1|NA|TRBV5-1|NA
ASSLVAGPNTEAF
>TRBJ2-7|NA|TRBV19|NA
ASSGVGSYEQY
>TRBJ1-5|NA|TRBV29-1|NA
SVDPDKDWNQPQH
>TRBJ1-2|NA|TRBV28|NA
ASADPGVTYGYT
>TRBJ1-1|NA|TRBV7-9|NA
ASSPGQVNTEAF
>TRBJ2-1|NA|TRBV5-1|NA
ASSEPTGSNEQF
>TRBJ2-3|TRBD2|TRBV3-1/TRBV3-2|NA
ASSPGGLAGARDTQY
>TRBJ2-6|NA|TRBV24-1|NA
ATSDHHPNSGANVLT
>TRBJ2-7|TRBD1|TRBV5-1|once
ASSFNRDSSYEQY
>TRBJ1-2|TRBD1|TRBV30|NA
AWSANNRGREGYT
>TRBJ2-7|NA|TRBV6-5|NA
ASSYRLVSEQY
>TRBJ2-3|NA|TRBV7-2|NA
ASSASWRRSTDTQY
>TRBJ2-5|NA|TRBV28|NA
ASSLGNQETQY
>TRBJ1-6|NA|TRBV7-3|NA
ASSLLGRWNSPLH
>TRBJ2-7|NA|TRBV27|NA
ASSFLRGSYEQY
>TRBJ2-6|TRBD2|TRBV11-3|NA
ASSPGGGRGAGANVLT
>TRBJ1-2|NA|TRBV28|NA
ASRTVPRRYGYT
>TRBJ2-5|NA|TRBV24-1|NA
ATSGRGQETQY
>TRBJ1-2|TRBD1|TRBV5-4|few
ASSHTGAAYGYT